Listed here is a single T cell receptor beta chain. Its antigen is as yet unknown. Just one base apart from a much larger clone, this may be a read error. This entry comes from a study of early T cells in non-severe SARS-CoV-2 infection. Overall study context: Unpaired chains resulted from sequencing bulk RNA of unsorted whole blood. Study-wide points: Anti-spike CD8 responses were favored by VDJdb matching, which missed private and CD4 specificities.

This CDR3 contains 17 residues. In germline, CDR1 is MNHEY, CDR2 SMNVEV (reference sequence). Unique molecular identifiers (one per individual cDNA molecule) were attached. One entry per CDR3 protein, called by TCRdb with MiXCR from the 5' RACE reads. The table has 25,000 to 35,000 distinct CDR3 sequences, approximately 5% seen once. V usage is TRBV27 and J usage is TRBJ2-7; a possible D gene is TRBD1 (5 bases). The sequenced sample was whole blood. The sequence was obtained from an adult who was a healthcare worker with PCR-confirmed SARS-CoV-2 infection or an uninfected control (not recorded which). The CDR3 DNA follows: TGTGCCGGCAGCAATCCCCTATCTCAGGGCTTCCCCTACGAGCAGTACTTC. Protein: CAGSNPLSQGFPYEQYF.